The 17 T cell receptor beta chains in this list originate from one sample, sequenced in a study of T-cell reconstitution after alpha-beta-depleted transplantation in children. TCRbeta library preparation incorporated unique molecular identifiers. From the PCR reads, TCRdb called clonotypes with MiXCR, one entry per CDR3 protein. The data hold about 690,000 distinct CDR3 sequences, with over 15% observed a single time. The material sequenced was PBMCs from the stem cell graft donor, taken from the stem cell graft. These receptors were collected from a human donor who donated a stem cell graft to a child with acute myeloid leukemia.

In its sample, this clonotype was seen many times. The rearrangement uses TRBV29-1 and TRBJ2-7; 9 positions match TRBD1. The germline V gene has CDR1 SQVTM and CDR2 ANQGSEA. Losses at the gene ends were 7 bases for V and 5 bases for J; bases not matched to a gene: 9. The CDR3 spans 13 residues. The CDR3 sequence is CSAMADRGNEQYF. The CDR3 DNA is TGCAGCGCAATGGCGGACAGGGGAAACGAGCAGTACTTC.

In this sample, this clonotype turned up many times. V is TRBV10-3 and J is TRBJ2-5; possibly TRBD1 or TRBD2 for D (6 bases each). V was pared by 4 bases and J by 2 bases, with 14 bases between. The CDR3 length is 15 residues. Germline CDR1 and CDR2: ENHRY and SYGVKD. DNA for the CDR3: TGTGCCATCAGTGGATCCGAGGGGGGTCAAGAGACCCAGTACTTC. It codes for CAISGSEGGQETQYF.

This clonotype was recorded many times. The chain joins TRBV4-2 to TRBJ2-1; 10 bases align to TRBD2. This CDR3 is built from 16 residues. Germline V gene data show CDR1 as LGHNA and CDR2 as YNFKEQ. Trimming removed 3 bases from V and 7 bases from J; junction bases left unmatched: 9. The chain's CDR3 is CASSQTGTSVENEQFF. DNA of the CDR3: TGTGCCAGCAGCCAGACGGGGACTAGCGTCGAAAATGAGCAGTTCTTC.

The rearrangement uses TRBV5-3 and TRBJ2-7; no reliable D call. TRBV5-3 is filed as an ORF, its function uncertain. Trimming took 9 bases from V and 2 from J, leaving 18 bases between them. The CDR3 is made up of 14 amino acids. The CDR3: CAMSPGLLAYEQYF. Written as DNA, the CDR3 is TGTGCCATGAGCCCCGGGCTCCTCGCCTACGAGCAGTACTTC.

This clonotype has a count of ten or more. The chain carries TRBV29-1 and TRBJ1-2; D possibly corresponds to TRBD1 (5 bases). V gave up 5 bases and J gave up 7 bases, with 11 bases separating them. This CDR3 has 11 amino acids. Germline V gives CDR1 SQVTM, CDR2 ANQGSEA. The CDR3 is CSVMARGGYTF. The CDR3 DNA sequence: TGCAGCGTTATGGCGAGGGGTGGCTACACCTTC.

The gene calls are TRBV7-2 and TRBJ1-3; D might be TRBD1 (5 bases). V dropped 4 bases and J dropped 0 bases, with 10 bases sitting between them. The CDR3 runs 15 residues. CDR1 SGHTA and CDR2 FQGNSA come from the germline V gene. CDR3 amino acids: CASSSTDFSGNTIYF. The CDR3 DNA reads as TGTGCCAGCAGCTCGACAGATTTCTCTGGAAACACCATATATTTT.

This clonotype was detected ten times or more. The chain joins TRBV12-3 or TRBV12-4 to TRBJ1-2; TRBD1 aligns across 8 bases. This CDR3 is built from 13 residues. V trimming: 6 bases; J trimming: 8 bases; junction bases outside the gene matches: 8. CDR3 loop: CASRGQVHRGYTF. CDR3 in DNA: TGTGCCAGCAGGGGACAGGTACACAGAGGCTACACCTTC.

This clonotype was seen repeatedly, ten times or more. The rearrangement uses TRBV20-1 and TRBJ2-3, with 15 nucleotides matching TRBD2. The CDR3 contains 16 residues. The germline CDR1 and CDR2 sequences are DFQATT and SNEGSKA (reference sequence). After removal of 3 bases from V and 5 bases from J, the junction contained 6 bases not matched to a gene. CDR3 sequence reads: CSASRGLAGGEDTQYF. The CDR3 DNA sequence: TGCAGTGCTAGTCGAGGACTAGCGGGGGGGGAAGATACGCAGTATTTT.

Regarding this clonotype: This may be a read error, as it is one base from a much larger clone. The chain recombines TRBV5-6 with TRBJ2-1; no reliable D call. This CDR3 is built from 14 residues. V was cut by 8 bases and J by 6 bases, with 18 bases left in between. CDR1 and CDR2 from the germline V gene are SGHDT and YYEEEE. The CDR3 region has the DNA TGTGCCAGGAGCATGTTGGTCCCCGTCAATGAGCAGTTCTTC. This sequence encodes CARSMLVPVNEQFF.

This clonotype was recorded a few times. This sequence joins TRBV11-2 and TRBJ2-1, with TRBD2 matching 9 bases. In germline, CDR1 is SGHAT, CDR2 FQNNGV. Unmatched junction bases numbered 5, after V lost 4 bases and J lost 1 base. The CDR3 spans 16 residues. The CDR3 coding sequence is TGTGCCAGCAGCTCAGTAAGCGGGGGGTCCTACAATGAGCAGTTCTTC. Residues: CASSSVSGGSYNEQFF.

This clonotype was detected only a few times. The CDR3 sequence: CASSGGQGTGELFF. CDR3 coding DNA: TGCGCCAGCAGCGGGGGACAGGGAACCGGGGAGCTGTTTTTT. J is TRBJ2-2 and V is TRBV5-1, with 9 positions matching TRBD1. J was trimmed by 5 bases and V by 4 bases; bases with no gene match: 3. Germline CDR1 SGHRS, CDR2 YFSETQ. CDR3 size: 14 residues.

At least ten counts were recorded for this clonotype. The chain carries TRBV6-1 and TRBJ1-6; no clear D gene. The CDR3 length is 14 residues. Germline CDR1 and CDR2: MNHNS and SASEGT. V shed 11 bases and J shed 2 bases, with 13 bases lying between them. CDR3 sequence (DNA): TGTGCCTGCCGTGGAGCTACCTATAATTCACCCCTCCACTTT. It translates to CACRGATYNSPLHF.

There are a few counts of this clonotype. The chain has TRBV10-3 and TRBJ2-1, with 7 bases matching TRBD2. This CDR3 contains 16 residues. The V gene's germline CDR1 is ENHRY and CDR2 SYGVKD. V dropped 0 bases and J dropped 4; count of bases not matched to a gene: 6. The chain's CDR3 is CAISESGERGYNEQFF. DNA of the CDR3: TGTGCCATCAGTGAGTCAGGGGAGCGGGGTTACAATGAGCAGTTCTTC.

The chain employs TRBV5-1 and TRBJ2-3; the match to TRBD2 covers 7 bases. CDR3 length: 15 residues. Germline V lookup: CDR1 SGHRS, CDR2 YFSETQ. V was pared by 5 bases and J by 4 bases, with 10 bases of the junction left unmatched. The chain's CDR3 is CASRGGSAGPDTQYF. Written as DNA, the CDR3 is TGCGCCAGCAGGGGGGGGAGCGCGGGACCAGATACGCAGTATTTT.

This chain uses TRBV7-2 with TRBJ1-2, with no clear D. V lost 1 base to trimming and J lost 8 bases, with 14 bases between them. CDR3 length: 14 residues. Germline V gene data show CDR1 as SGHTA and CDR2 as FQGNSA. The CDR3 loop is CASSLGVVKRGYTF. CDR3 DNA sequence: TGTGCCAGCAGCTTAGGGGTCGTCAAACGGGGCTACACCTTC.

The table lists this clonotype with many counts. The chain employs TRBV4-3 and TRBJ1-5; 10 positions agree with TRBD1. The CDR3 has 16 residues. V was pared by 3 bases and J by 6 bases, with 8 bases of the junction left unmatched. The germline V gene has CDR1 LGHNA and CDR2 YSLEER. The CDR3 sequence is CASSQETGGGGQPQHF. The CDR3 nucleotides read TGCGCCAGCAGCCAGGAGACAGGGGGCGGGGGTCAGCCCCAGCATTTT.

For this clonotype: This may arise from a read error, as a much more abundant clone is one base away. The chain carries TRBV7-2 and TRBJ2-1; D uncertain. Germline CDR1 SGHTA, CDR2 FQGNSA. This CDR3 is built from 15 residues. The CDR3 sequence: CASSLKSVGYNDQFF. The CDR3 coding sequence is TGTGCCAGCAGCTTGAAGAGCGTGGGCTACAATGACCAGTTCTTC.